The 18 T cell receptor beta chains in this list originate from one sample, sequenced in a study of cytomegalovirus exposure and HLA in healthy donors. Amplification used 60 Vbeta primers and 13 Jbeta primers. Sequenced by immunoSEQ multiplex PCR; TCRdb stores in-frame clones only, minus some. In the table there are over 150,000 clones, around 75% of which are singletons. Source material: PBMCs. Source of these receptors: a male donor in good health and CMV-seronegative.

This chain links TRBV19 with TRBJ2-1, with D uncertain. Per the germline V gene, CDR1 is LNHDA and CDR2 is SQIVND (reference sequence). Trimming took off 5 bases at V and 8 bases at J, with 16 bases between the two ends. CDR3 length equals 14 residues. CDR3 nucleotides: TGTGCCAGTAGTCCCTTACCCCAACTCGATGAGCAGTTCTTC. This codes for CASSPLPQLDEQFF.

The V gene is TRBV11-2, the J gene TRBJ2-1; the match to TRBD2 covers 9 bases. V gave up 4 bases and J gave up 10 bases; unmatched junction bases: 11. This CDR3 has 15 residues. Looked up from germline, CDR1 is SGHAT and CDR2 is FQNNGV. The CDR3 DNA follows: TGTGCCAGCAGCTGGCAGGTAGCGGGAGTCGGCGAGCAGTTCTTC. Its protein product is CASSWQVAGVGEQFF.

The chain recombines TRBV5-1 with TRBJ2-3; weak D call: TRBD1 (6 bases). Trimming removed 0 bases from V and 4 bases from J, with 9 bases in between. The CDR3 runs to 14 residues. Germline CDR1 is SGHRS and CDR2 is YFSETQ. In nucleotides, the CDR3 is TGCGCCAGCAGCTTGGACAGGGTCCCAGATACGCAGTATTTT. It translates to CASSLDRVPDTQYF.

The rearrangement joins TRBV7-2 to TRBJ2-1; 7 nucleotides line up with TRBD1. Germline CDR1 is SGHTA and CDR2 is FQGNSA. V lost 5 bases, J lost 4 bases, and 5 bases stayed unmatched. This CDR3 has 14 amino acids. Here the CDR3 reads CASSPWGQYNEQFF. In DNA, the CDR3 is TGTGCCAGCAGCCCCTGGGGACAGTACAATGAGCAGTTCTTC.

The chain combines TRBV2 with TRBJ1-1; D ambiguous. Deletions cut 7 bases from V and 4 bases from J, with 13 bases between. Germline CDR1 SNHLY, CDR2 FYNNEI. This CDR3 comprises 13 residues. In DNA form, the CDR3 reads TGTGCCAGCATGAGGGTGGCCGGCACTGAAGCTTTCTTT. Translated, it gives CASMRVAGTEAFF.

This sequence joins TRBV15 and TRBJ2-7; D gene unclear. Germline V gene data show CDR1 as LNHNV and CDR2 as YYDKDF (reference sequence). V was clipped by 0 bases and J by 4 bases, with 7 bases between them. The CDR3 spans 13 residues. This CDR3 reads CATSRDQRYEQYF. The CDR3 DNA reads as TGTGCCACCAGCAGAGATCAGCGTTACGAGCAGTACTTC.

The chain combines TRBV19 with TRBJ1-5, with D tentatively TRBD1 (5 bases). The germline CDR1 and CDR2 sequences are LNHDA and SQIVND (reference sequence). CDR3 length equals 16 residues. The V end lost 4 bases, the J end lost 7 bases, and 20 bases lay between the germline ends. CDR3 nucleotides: TGTGCCAGTAGTACCCCCGACAGTGTGCCTATACAGCCCCAGCATTTT. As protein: CASSTPDSVPIQPQHF. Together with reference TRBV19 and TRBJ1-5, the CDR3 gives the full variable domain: DGGITQSPKYLFRKEGQNVTLSCEQNLNHDAMYWYRQDPGQGLRLIYYSQIVNDFQKGDIAEGYSVSREKKESFPLTVTSAQKNPTAFYLCASSTPDSVPIQPQHFGDGTRLSIL.

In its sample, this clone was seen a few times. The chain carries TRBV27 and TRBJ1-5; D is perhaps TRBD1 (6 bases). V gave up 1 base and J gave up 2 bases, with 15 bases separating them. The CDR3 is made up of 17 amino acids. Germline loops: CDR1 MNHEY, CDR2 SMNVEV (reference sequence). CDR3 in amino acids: CASSLFPHRTGNQPQHF. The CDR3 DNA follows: TGTGCCAGCAGTTTATTCCCCCATAGGACAGGCAATCAGCCCCAGCATTTT.

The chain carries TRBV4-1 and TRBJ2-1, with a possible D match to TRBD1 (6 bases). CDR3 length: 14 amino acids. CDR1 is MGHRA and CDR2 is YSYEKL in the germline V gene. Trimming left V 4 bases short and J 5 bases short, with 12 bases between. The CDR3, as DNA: TGCGCCAGCAGCCTCCGGACAGTAGACAATGAGCAGTTCTTC. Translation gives CASSLRTVDNEQFF.

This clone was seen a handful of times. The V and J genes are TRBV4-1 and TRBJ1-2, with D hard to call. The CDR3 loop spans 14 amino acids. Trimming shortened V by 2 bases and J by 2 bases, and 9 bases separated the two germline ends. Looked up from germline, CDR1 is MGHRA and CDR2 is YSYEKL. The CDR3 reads CASSQTRVNYGYTF. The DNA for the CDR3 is TGCGCCAGCAGCCAAACTAGGGTGAACTATGGCTACACCTTC.

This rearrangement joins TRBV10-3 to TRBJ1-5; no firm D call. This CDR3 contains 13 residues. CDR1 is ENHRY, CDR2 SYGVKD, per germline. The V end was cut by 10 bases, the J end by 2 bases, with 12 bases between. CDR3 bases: TGTGCCACCTCAGGTTTAGGCAATCAGCCCCAGCATTTT. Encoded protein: CATSGLGNQPQHF.

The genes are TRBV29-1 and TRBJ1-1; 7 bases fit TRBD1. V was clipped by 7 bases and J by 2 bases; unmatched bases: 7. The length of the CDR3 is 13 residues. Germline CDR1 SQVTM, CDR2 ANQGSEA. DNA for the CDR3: TGCAGCGGAGGTAGACAGGGAAACACTGAAGCTTTCTTT. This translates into CSGGRQGNTEAFF.

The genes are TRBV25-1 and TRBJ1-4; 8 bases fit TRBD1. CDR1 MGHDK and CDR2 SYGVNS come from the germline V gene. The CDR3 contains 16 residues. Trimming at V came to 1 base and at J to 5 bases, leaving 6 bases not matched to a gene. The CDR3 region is CASSELWRQGNEKLFF. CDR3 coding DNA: TGTGCCAGCAGTGAATTGTGGAGACAGGGGAATGAAAAACTGTTTTTT.

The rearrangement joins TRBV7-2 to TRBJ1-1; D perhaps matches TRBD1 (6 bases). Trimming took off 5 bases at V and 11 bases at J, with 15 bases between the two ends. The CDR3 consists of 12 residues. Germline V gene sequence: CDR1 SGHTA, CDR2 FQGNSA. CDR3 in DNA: TGTGCCAGCAGCCTACACAGGGAACCGGCTTTCTTT. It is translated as CASSLHREPAFF.

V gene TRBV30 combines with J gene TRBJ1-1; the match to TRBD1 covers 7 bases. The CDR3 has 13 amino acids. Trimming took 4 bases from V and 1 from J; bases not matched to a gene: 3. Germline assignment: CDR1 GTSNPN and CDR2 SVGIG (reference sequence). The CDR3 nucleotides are TGTGCCTGGACAAGGACAGGGAACACTGAAGCTTTCTTT. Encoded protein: CAWTRTGNTEAFF.

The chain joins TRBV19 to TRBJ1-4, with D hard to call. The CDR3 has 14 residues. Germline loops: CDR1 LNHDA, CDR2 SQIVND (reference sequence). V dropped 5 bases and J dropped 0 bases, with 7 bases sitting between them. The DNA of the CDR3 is TGTGCCAGTAGTTTTCAGGCAACTAATGAAAAACTGTTTTTT. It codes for CASSFQATNEKLFF.

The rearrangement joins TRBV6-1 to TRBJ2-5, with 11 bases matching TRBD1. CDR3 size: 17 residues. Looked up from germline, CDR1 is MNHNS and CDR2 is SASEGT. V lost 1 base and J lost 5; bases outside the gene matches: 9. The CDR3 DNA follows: TGTGCCAGCAGTGAAGGAGGCAGGACAGGGGGCGGTGAGACCCAGTACTTC. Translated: CASSEGGRTGGGETQYF.

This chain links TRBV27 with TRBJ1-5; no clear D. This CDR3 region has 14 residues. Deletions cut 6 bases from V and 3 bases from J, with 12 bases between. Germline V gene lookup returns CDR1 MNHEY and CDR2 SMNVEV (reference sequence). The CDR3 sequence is CASSPGVLNQPQHF. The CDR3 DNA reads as TGTGCCAGCAGCCCGGGTGTACTCAATCAGCCCCAGCATTTT.